Listed below are T cell receptor beta chains from one sample, sequenced in a study of T cells in narcolepsy. The assay was immunoSEQ multiplex PCR, and TCRdb's table has in-frame clones only and misses some. The sample has about 32,000 clones, around four fifths seen once. Material for sequencing was memory (CD45RA-) CD4+ T cells from blood. Source of these receptors: a human donor in good health. Each CDR3 is given with its conserved first and last residue. A D gene is named only where the DNA matches it firmly. Only part of the rows carry a size: once, few, many, or a class if the clone is expanded.

TRBJ2-7	once	TRBV19	NA	TGTGCCAGTAGTATTCGGGGGCACGAGCAGTACTTC	CASSIRGHEQYF
TRBJ1-2	NA	TRBV18	NA	TGTGCCAGCTCACCCTCACCGAACTATGGCTACACCTTC	CASSPSPNYGYTF
TRBJ1-2	NA	TRBV5-1	NA	TGCGCCAGCAGCTTGGCCCCGGGCGACGGCTATGGCTACACCTTC	CASSLAPGDGYGYTF
TRBJ1-2	NA	TRBV11-2	TRBD1	TGTGCCAGCAGCACACTCTCAGGACAGGTAGAGAGGAGATATGGCTACACCTTC	CASSTLSGQVERRYGYTF
TRBJ2-3	NA	TRBV9	TRBD1	TGTGCCAGCAGCCCTGGGACAGCCACAGATACGCAGTATTTT	CASSPGTATDTQYF
TRBJ2-2	NA	TRBV11-2	TRBD2	TGTGCCAGCAGGGAAAGCGGGGGGCCGGGCACCGGGGAGCTGTTTTTT	CASRESGGPGTGELFF
TRBJ1-2	NA	TRBV28	NA	TGTGCCAGCACCCCGGGGCAGGGTAGGAACTATGGCTACACCTTC	CASTPGQGRNYGYTF
TRBJ2-1	NA	TRBV19	TRBD1	TGTGCCAGTAGCCCCGGGACAGGGTTGAACAATGAGCAGTTCTTC	CASSPGTGLNNEQFF
TRBJ1-4	NA	TRBV6-1	NA	TGTGCCAGCAGCAACAGTGAAAAACTGTTTTTT	CASSNSEKLFF
TRBJ1-2	NA	TRBV10-3	NA	TGTGCCATCACCCCAGGGAGGGTCGGGAACTATGGCTACACCTTC	CAITPGRVGNYGYTF
TRBJ2-5	NA	TRBV7-2	NA	TGTGCCAGCAGCTTAATGGGGGGAGAGACCCGGTACTTC	CASSLMGGETRYF
TRBJ1-2	NA	TRBV16	NA	TGTGCCAGCAGCCAATCGACCGCACGGTATGGCTACACCTTC	CASSQSTARYGYTF
TRBJ1-2	NA	TRBV19	TRBD1	TGTGCCAGTAGTACGGGACAGGGGGCGGACGACTATGGCTACACCTTC	CASSTGQGADDYGYTF
TRBJ2-3	NA	TRBV7-2	TRBD1	TGTGCCAGCAGCACCCGGACAGGGTTAGCGGATACGCAGTATTTT	CASSTRTGLADTQYF
TRBJ1-6	NA	TRBV6-5	NA	TGTGCCAGCAGTGAGGGGAGAGTGGGCTCACCCCTCCACTTT	CASSEGRVGSPLHF
TRBJ2-1	once	TRBV10-1	TRBD2	TGCGCCAGCAGTGAGACTAGCGGGGGCGCCTACAATGAGCAGTTCTTC	CASSETSGGAYNEQFF
TRBJ2-1	NA	TRBV7-2	TRBD2	TGTGCCAGCAGATCTAAAGGACTAGCGGGGGTAGGCTATTGGTTCTTC	CASRSKGLAGVGYWFF
TRBJ2-2	NA	TRBV11-2	NA	TGTGCCAGCAGCTCCCTTAGGGGCCGGACCCCCGGGGAGCTGTTTTTT	CASSSLRGRTPGELFF
TRBJ1-1	NA	TRBV19	NA	TGTGCCAGTAGTATGATAGGACAGACGAACACTGAAGCTTTCTTT	CASSMIGQTNTEAFF
TRBJ2-1	few	TRBV30	TRBD2	TGTGCCTGGAGTGTACGACTAGCGGGGGGGCGTAGCTCCTACAATGAGCAGTTCTTC	CAWSVRLAGGRSSYNEQFF
TRBJ1-5	NA	TRBV7-8	TRBD1	TGTGCCAGCAGCCCTCAAGGGACAGGGAATCAGCCCCAGCATTTT	CASSPQGTGNQPQHF
TRBJ2-3	once	TRBV5-1	TRBD1	TGCGCCAGCAGCTTGGAGGGACAGTCAGATACGCAGTATTTT	CASSLEGQSDTQYF
TRBJ1-3	NA	TRBV6-1	NA	TGTGCCAGCAGCGAAGGATCCGCCTCTGGAAACACCATATATTTT	CASSEGSASGNTIYF
TRBJ1-2	NA	TRBV21-1	NA	TGTGCCAGCAGCAAAGAGTCGGGGTCATCTACCTATGGCTACACCTTC	CASSKESGSSTYGYTF
TRBJ2-1	NA	TRBV5-4	NA	TGTGCCAGCAGCTTGGCTAGGTACAATGAGCAGTTCTTC	CASSLARYNEQFF
TRBJ1-2	NA	TRBV10-2	NA	TGCGCCAGCAGTGGGTCAGAGAGGGTACGCTACACCTTC	CASSGSERVRYTF
TRBJ1-3	NA	TRBV12-2	NA	TGTGCAAGTCGCCGCATAATGGGACAGAGAAACACCATATATTTT	CASRRIMGQRNTIYF
TRBJ2-2	NA	TRBV7-8	NA	TGTGCCAGCAGCCCGAGGGACACCGGGGAGCTGTTTTTT	CASSPRDTGELFF
TRBJ1-1	NA	TRBV7-8	NA	TGTGCCAGCAGCCCCAGGGGTGGAGGGGAACTTATGAACACTGAAGCTTTCTTT	CASSPRGGGELMNTEAFF
TRBJ2-3	NA	TRBV7-2	TRBD1	TGTGCCAGCAGCTTTCGAGGGGGCAGGTGGAACACAGATACGCAGTATTTT	CASSFRGGRWNTDTQYF
TRBJ2-7	few	TRBV14	NA	TGTGCCAGCAGTCTCAACATAGGGGGCTACGAGCAGTACTTC	CASSLNIGGYEQYF
TRBJ2-1	NA	TRBV5-1	NA	TGCGCCAGCAGCATTGACAACTATGAGCAGTTCTTC	CASSIDNYEQFF
TRBJ2-6	NA	TRBV18	NA	TGTGCCAGCTCAAGGTTCGGGGCTGGGGCCAACGTCCTGACTTTC	CASSRFGAGANVLTF
TRBJ2-3	once	TRBV7-2	TRBD2	TGTGCCAGCAGCTTAGGCGGGGGGGCAAGAGATACGCAGTATTTT	CASSLGGGARDTQYF
TRBJ2-2	NA	TRBV11-3	TRBD1	TGTGCCAGCAGCTTGACAGGGCCGAACACCGGGGAGCTGTTTTTT	CASSLTGPNTGELFF
TRBJ1-4	NA	TRBV5-1	NA	TGCGCCAGCAGCTTGATGGGGGCGAAAAATGAAAAACTGTTTTTT	CASSLMGAKNEKLFF
TRBJ1-1	once	TRBV18	TRBD1	TGTGCCAGCTCCCCCCGCGGGACAGGGAGGAACACTGAAGCTTTCTTT	CASSPRGTGRNTEAFF
TRBJ2-5	NA	TRBV7-8	NA	TGTGCCAGCAGCAGAGACACGAAAGAGACCCAGTACTTC	CASSRDTKETQYF
TRBJ1-5	NA	TRBV28	NA	TGTGCCAGCAGTCTCCGGGGAGGGGGGCGTCAGCCCCAGCATTTT	CASSLRGGGRQPQHF
TRBJ1-5	NA	TRBV25-1	NA	TGTGCCAGCAGTGGGGACCTCACAGGGTCGGATCAGCCCCAGCATTTT	CASSGDLTGSDQPQHF
TRBJ2-5	NA	TRBV7-6	TRBD2	TGTGCCAGCAGCCGGGGAGCGGGGGGGCCGGAGACCCAGTACTTC	CASSRGAGGPETQYF
TRBJ2-3	NA	TRBV6-5	TRBD1	TGTGCCAGCAGTTACGAACAGGGGGGAGGGCAGTATTTT	CASSYEQGGGQYF
TRBJ1-4	once	TRBV5-1	NA	TGCGCCAGCAGCTCTCCCGGGGCTAATAATGAAAAACTGTTTTTT	CASSSPGANNEKLFF
TRBJ1-6	NA	TRBV5-6	TRBD1	TGTGCCAGCAGCCCTGGGACAGCCGGCTCCTATAATTCACCCCTCCACTTT	CASSPGTAGSYNSPLHF
TRBJ2-7	NA	TRBV6-1	NA	TGTGCCAGCAGTGAAGGAGCAACAGGCGCCCGTAACTCCTACGAGCAGTACTTC	CASSEGATGARNSYEQYF
TRBJ1-1	NA	TRBV25-1	NA	TGTGCCAGCAGTGTGATGGGAAGGACTGAAGCTTTCTTT	CASSVMGRTEAFF
TRBJ2-3	few	TRBV7-9	NA	TGTGCCAGCAGCCAACGAGAGGTTGCACTAAGCACAGATACGCAGTATTTT	CASSQREVALSTDTQYF
TRBJ1-3	NA	TRBV5-4	TRBD1	TGTGCCAGCAGTTCCCCTACAGGGGCCGGAAACACCATATATTTT	CASSSPTGAGNTIYF
TRBJ2-1	NA	TRBV4-3	NA	TGCGCCAGCAGCCAGGGGCTAGCCAAGGGCAATGAGCAGTTCTTC	CASSQGLAKGNEQFF